The clone carrying this TCR beta chain was seen only once. Its antigen is as yet unknown. This sample stems from a study of T cell responses to AZD1222 COVID-19 vaccine. Study context: Investigators merged groups given second doses at roughly 4 or roughly 12 weeks. Overall study findings and caveats: Increases in Spike-specific TCR breadth and depth were seen after two AZD1222 doses. Mostly white British, mostly female donors; authors suggested clonal diversity may be underestimated. Repertoires were obtained only post-peak T cell response.

CDR3 length equals 13 residues. Per the germline V gene, CDR1 is SGHDN and CDR2 is FVKESK. The V and J ends lost 3 bases and 8 bases respectively, with 14 bases between them. The table came from immunoSEQ multiplex PCR; TCRdb's copy has only in-frame clones and leaves some out. The data show roughly 100,000 clones, 90% seen once. The V and J genes are TRBV14 and TRBJ2-7; D perhaps matches TRBD2 (5 bases). The sample consisted of peripheral blood, taken on day 0 of AZD1222 vaccination. The clonotype comes from an adult in good health. CDR3 in amino acids: CASSQLRASKQYF. As DNA, the CDR3 is TGTGCCAGCAGCCAGTTGCGTGCTAGCAAGCAGTACTTC.